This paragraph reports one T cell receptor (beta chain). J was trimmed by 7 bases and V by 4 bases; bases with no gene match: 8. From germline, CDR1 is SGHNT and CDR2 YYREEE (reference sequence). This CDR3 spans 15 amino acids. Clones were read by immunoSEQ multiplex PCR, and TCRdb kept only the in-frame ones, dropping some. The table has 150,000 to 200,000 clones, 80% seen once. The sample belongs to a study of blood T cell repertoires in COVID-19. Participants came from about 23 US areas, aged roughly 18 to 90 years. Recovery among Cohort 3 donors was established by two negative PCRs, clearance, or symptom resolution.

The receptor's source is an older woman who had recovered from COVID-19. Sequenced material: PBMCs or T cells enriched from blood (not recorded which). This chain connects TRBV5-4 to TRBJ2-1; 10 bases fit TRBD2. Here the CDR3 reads CASSGASGGGNEQFF. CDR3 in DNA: TGTGCCAGCAGCGGGGCCAGCGGGGGGGGAAATGAGCAGTTCTTC. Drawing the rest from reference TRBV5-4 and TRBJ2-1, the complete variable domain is ETGVTQSPTHLIKTRGQQVTLRCSSQSGHNTVSWYQQALGQGPQFIFQYYREEENGRGNFPPRFSGLQFPNYSSELNVNALELDDSALYLCASSGASGGGNEQFFGPGTRLTVL.